What follows are 25 T cell receptor beta chains derived from one specimen sequenced in a study of CD8 T cells in ankylosing spondylitis. TCRdb fed the 5' RACE reads into MiXCR, producing one record per CDR3 protein. The top ten clones hold 15% to 20% of a sample with approximately 200,000 distinct CDR3 sequences, about 13% of them seen once. The specimen sequenced was blood, either unsorted or a sorted T cell fraction (not recorded which). These receptors were obtained from a male donor with ankylosing spondylitis or in good health (not recorded which).

This clonotype was seen at least ten times. This chain uses TRBV4-1 with TRBJ2-7; D gene uncertain. This CDR3 region has 13 residues. Trimming cost V 2 bases and J 3 bases, with 8 bases left between them. CDR1 and CDR2 (germline): MGHRA, YSYEKL. CDR3 in amino acids: CASSQTIGYEQYF. CDR3 DNA sequence: TGCGCCAGCAGCCAAACTATCGGCTACGAGCAGTACTTC.

This clonotype appeared a few times. This chain joins TRBV10-2 and TRBJ2-7; D might be TRBD2 (7 bases). V lost 5 bases to trimming and J lost 3 bases, with 14 bases between them. CDR1 is WSHSY, CDR2 SAAADI, per germline. The CDR3 has 14 amino acids. The CDR3 here is CASSSGLGGYEQYF. The CDR3 DNA reads TGCGCCAGCAGTAGCGGACTAGGGGGCTACGAGCAGTACTTC.

Ten or more counts support this clonotype. The chain is built from TRBV4-1 and TRBJ1-2; D unclear. Between the trimmed V and J ends, which lost 4 bases and 4 bases, there was a span of 13 bases. The CDR3 length is 14 residues. Looked up from germline, CDR1 is MGHRA and CDR2 is YSYEKL. The CDR3 spells CASSPAAGSYGYTF. Here the CDR3 DNA reads TGCGCCAGCAGCCCCGCCGCGGGGAGCTATGGCTACACCTTC.

Only a few counts were recorded for this clonotype. The chain carries TRBV7-6 and TRBJ2-1, with 9 nucleotides matching TRBD2. Trimming at V came to 2 bases and at J to 5 bases, leaving 4 bases not matched to a gene. Per germline, CDR1 SGHVS and CDR2 FNYEAQ. The CDR3 covers 15 residues. The CDR3: CASSLLGGRDNEQFF. The CDR3 region has the DNA TGTGCCAGCAGCTTATTAGGCGGGAGGGACAATGAGCAGTTCTTC.

The rearrangement joins TRBV30 to TRBJ2-5; no clear D. Germline CDR1 and CDR2: GTSNPN and SVGIG (reference sequence). The CDR3 length is 14 residues. Trimming pared 0 bases from V and 5 bases from J, leaving 13 bases between. The CDR3 region is CAWSVPAAYETQYF. The DNA for the CDR3 is TGTGCCTGGAGTGTACCTGCAGCCTATGAGACCCAGTACTTC.

This clonotype has more than one count but fewer than ten. V is TRBV2 and J is TRBJ1-2; possibly TRBD1 for D (5 bases). The CDR3 is made up of 13 amino acids. V was cut by 0 bases and J by 8 bases, with 10 bases left in between. Per germline, CDR1 SNHLY and CDR2 FYNNEI. CDR3 sequence (DNA): TGTGCCAGCAGTGAAGCGCTTAGGGACGGCTACACCTTC. Protein sequence: CASSEALRDGYTF.

Only a few counts were recorded for this clonotype. The chain joins TRBV30 to TRBJ1-1; 7 bases are a match to TRBD1. Looked up from germline, CDR1 is GTSNPN and CDR2 is SVGIG (reference sequence). This CDR3 region has 11 residues. V lost 7 bases, J lost 4 bases, and 3 bases stayed unmatched. As DNA, the CDR3 is TGTGCCTTAGACAGGGTCACTGAAGCTTTCTTT. Translation: CALDRVTEAFF.

This clonotype has at least ten counts. The chain combines TRBV27 with TRBJ2-2; TRBD2 matches at 7 bases. Germline CDR1 reads MNHEY; CDR2 reads SMNVEV (reference sequence). The CDR3 loop spans 15 amino acids. Trimming at V came to 3 bases and at J to 0 bases, leaving 1 base not matched to a gene. In DNA, the CDR3 is TGTGCCAGCAGTTTCGGGGGGTCGAACACCGGGGAGCTGTTTTTT. This gives the protein CASSFGGSNTGELFF.

This clonotype has ten or more counts. The DNA of the CDR3 is TGCAGTGCTTGGGACGTACGGCCCTACGAGCAGTACTTC. Its translation is CSAWDVRPYEQYF. V usage is TRBV20-1 and J usage is TRBJ2-7, with D perhaps given as TRBD1 or TRBD2 (5 bases each). The CDR3 spans 13 residues. V lost 5 bases to trimming and J lost 2 bases, with 13 bases between them. Germline CDR1 DFQATT, CDR2 SNEGSKA (reference sequence).

This rearrangement joins TRBV11-2 to TRBJ2-6; no clear D gene. CDR1 and CDR2 (germline): SGHAT, FQNNGV. The CDR3 spans 16 residues. V lost 5 bases, J lost 0 bases, and 11 bases lay in between. Written as DNA, the CDR3 is TGTGCCAGCAGCCCCTACTTTAGCTCTGGGGCCAACGTCCTGACTTTC. Amino acids: CASSPYFSSGANVLTF.

This clonotype showed up just a few times. The V call is TRBV4-1, the J call TRBJ2-7; 10 bases are shared with TRBD2. J lost 0 bases, V lost 4 bases, and 6 bases had no gene match. Germline V gene data show CDR1 as MGHRA and CDR2 as YSYEKL. CDR3 length equals 16 residues. DNA of the CDR3: TGCGCCAGCAGCCCCGGGACTAGCGACCGCTCCTACGAGCAGTACTTC. Translation: CASSPGTSDRSYEQYF.

The chain recombines TRBV12-3 or TRBV12-4 with TRBJ2-1; perhaps D is TRBD1 or TRBD2 (5 bases each). CDR3 length equals 16 residues. Trimming removed 7 bases from V and 2 bases from J, with 18 bases in between. CDR3 residues: CASNVPGPGTYNEQFF. CDR3 in DNA: TGTGCCAGCAATGTACCGGGACCGGGAACCTACAATGAGCAGTTCTTC.

The chain uses TRBV29-1 and TRBJ2-1; 9 nucleotides line up with TRBD2. V lost 4 bases and J lost 6; bases outside the gene matches: 10. The CDR3 has 15 residues. Germline values: CDR1 SQVTM, CDR2 ANQGSEA. CDR3 sequence (DNA): TGCAGCGTTGTATTTTTGGCGGGGGGGATCAATGAGCAGTTCTTC. Protein: CSVVFLAGGINEQFF.

The V gene is TRBV2, the J gene TRBJ1-6, with 8 nucleotides matching TRBD1. This CDR3 contains 15 residues. After removal of 2 bases from V and 11 bases from J, the junction contained 8 bases not matched to a gene. Germline CDR1 is SNHLY and CDR2 is FYNNEI. The CDR3 here is CASSEKTGVYPPLHF. The CDR3 DNA sequence: TGTGCCAGCAGTGAAAAGACAGGGGTTTATCCACCCCTCCACTTT. The full variable domain, completed using reference TRBV2 and TRBJ1-6, is EPEVTQTPSHQVTQMGQEVILRCVPISNHLYFYWYRQILGQKVEFLVSFYNNEISEKSEIFDDQFSVERPDGSNFTLKIRSTKLEDSAMYFCASSEKTGVYPPLHFGNGTRLTVT.

V is TRBV27 and J is TRBJ2-3; D perhaps matches TRBD1 (6 bases). V shed 3 bases and J shed 5 bases, with 18 bases lying between them. This CDR3 has 16 residues. The germline gives CDR1 MNHEY, CDR2 SMNVEV (reference sequence). CDR3 nucleotides: TGTGCCAGCAGTTTGCTACAGGGTCTTGCTATAGATACGCAGTATTTT. Protein: CASSLLQGLAIDTQYF.

Ten or more counts support this clonotype. The CDR3 nucleotides are TGCAGCGTTGTATACCTCACGGGAGGGCCTCCGGTAGATACGCAGTATTTT. This sequence encodes CSVVYLTGGPPVDTQYF. The genes are TRBV29-1 and TRBJ2-3; 8 bases agree with TRBD2. CDR1 SQVTM and CDR2 ANQGSEA come from the germline V gene. The V segment lost 4 bases and the J segment 5 bases; nucleotides outside the gene matches: 17. The CDR3 covers 17 residues.

The chain joins TRBV29-1 to TRBJ1-1; D gene uncertain. The CDR3 length is 14 residues. Germline values: CDR1 SQVTM, CDR2 ANQGSEA. The CDR3 loop reads CTYTPWRGNTEAFF. As DNA, the CDR3 is TGCACCTATACCCCCTGGCGAGGGAACACTGAAGCTTTCTTT.

The rearrangement joins TRBV3-1 to TRBJ1-2; the match to TRBD1 covers 8 bases. This CDR3 contains 16 residues. V was clipped by 4 bases and J by 2 bases; unmatched bases: 9. CDR1 is LGHDT, CDR2 YNNKEL, per germline (reference sequence). The CDR3 nucleotides are TGTGCCAGCAGCCCCCATGGCCCAGGGGGCAACTATGGCTACACCTTC. This encodes CASSPHGPGGNYGYTF.

The chain has TRBV5-1 and TRBJ2-1; the D gene could be TRBD1 or TRBD2 (7 bases each). Per germline, CDR1 SGHRS and CDR2 YFSETQ. The CDR3 length is 15 residues. The V end lost 5 bases, the J end lost 6 bases, and 18 bases lay between the germline ends. This CDR3 is CASRARQGEGNEQFF. In DNA, the CDR3 is TGCGCCAGCAGAGCACGGCAGGGGGAGGGCAATGAGCAGTTCTTC.

This clonotype has ten or more counts. The V call is TRBV12-3 or TRBV12-4, the J call TRBJ2-3, with D possibly being TRBD1 (6 bases). The V end was cut by 7 bases, the J end by 11 bases, with 28 bases between. The CDR3 contains 16 residues. CDR3 bases: TGTGCCAGCACCTCCCGGCCGGGACATCATCCCGAGGGGCAGTATTTT. Translated: CASTSRPGHHPEGQYF.

This clonotype was detected a few times. The J gene is TRBJ2-7, the V gene TRBV30; the D is unclear. V lost 7 bases and J lost 3, with 19 bases in between. Germline V CDR1 and CDR2: GTSNPN, SVGIG (reference sequence). The CDR3 totals 14 residues. The CDR3 region has the DNA TGTGCCTTGTTACGCTACGACAATATCTACGAGCAGTACTTC. Translated: CALLRYDNIYEQYF.

This chain links TRBV7-9 with TRBJ2-3; possibly TRBD1 or TRBD2 for D (5 bases each). The length of the CDR3 is 14 residues. Germline V gene data show CDR1 as SEHNR and CDR2 as FQNEAQ (reference sequence). V was clipped by 6 bases and J by 6 bases, with 16 bases between them. The DNA for the CDR3 is TGTGCCAGCAGGCCCTTAAAGGGACGGGATACGCAGTATTTT. The encoded protein is CASRPLKGRDTQYF. Using reference TRBV7-9 and TRBJ2-3 for the parts outside the CDR3, the full variable domain is DTGVSQNPRHKITKRGQNVTFRCDPISEHNRLYWYRQTLGQGPEFLTYFQNEAQLEKSRLLSDRFSAERPKGSFSTLEIQRTEQGDSAMYLCASRPLKGRDTQYFGPGTRLTVL.

The V gene is TRBV6-5, the J gene TRBJ2-3; D call uncertain. This CDR3 is 15 amino acids long. The V end lost 0 bases, the J end lost 4 bases, and 11 bases lay between the germline ends. The germline V gene encodes CDR1 MNHEY and CDR2 SVGAGI. In DNA, the CDR3 is TGTGCCAGCAGTTACTCCGGTGGGCCTTCAGATACGCAGTATTTT. This translates into CASSYSGGPSDTQYF.

This clonotype was seen a handful of times. The chain combines TRBV30 with TRBJ2-2; 10 nucleotides line up with TRBD2. From germline, CDR1 is GTSNPN and CDR2 SVGIG (reference sequence). The CDR3 runs 16 residues. Trimming took 8 bases from V and 4 from J; bases not matched to a gene: 13. CDR3 in DNA: TGTGCCAGAGAAGCTGGGACTAGCGAGTTCACCGGGGAGCTGTTTTTT. Its protein is CAREAGTSEFTGELFF.

The rearrangement uses TRBV12-3 or TRBV12-4 and TRBJ2-3; D is unresolved. The CDR3 loop spans 13 amino acids. Trimming shortened V by 7 bases and J by 5 bases, and 13 bases separated the two germline ends. The CDR3 sequence: CASTFFFGDTQYF. As DNA, the CDR3 is TGTGCCAGCACCTTCTTCTTTGGAGATACGCAGTATTTT.